The present T cell receptor beta chain was sequenced within a study of response to subunit inactivated influenza vaccine. Overall study findings and caveats: It was the authors' suggestion that each seasonal influenza vaccination recruits few new T cells.

MiXCR was run by TCRdb on the RT-PCR reads, yielding one entry per CDR3 protein. The sample has about 700,000 distinct CDR3 sequences; roughly 13% are singletons. CDR3 length: 18 residues. V shed 7 bases, J shed 0 bases, and the junction held 14 bases outside the gene matches. The germline gives CDR1 SNHLY, CDR2 FYNNEI. This clonotype was recorded many times. Antigen: not known. This chain uses TRBV2 with TRBJ2-1; TRBD2 matches at 8 bases. The material sequenced was PBMCs from blood, taken less than 15 days before vaccination. This clonotype was sampled from a man aged 50-59 years who received an inactivated influenza vaccine. As DNA, the CDR3 is TGTGCCAGCACAGGGGAGGGGGTAGCGGGGCCCTCCTACAATGAGCAGTTCTTC. It yields the protein CASTGEGVAGPSYNEQFF.